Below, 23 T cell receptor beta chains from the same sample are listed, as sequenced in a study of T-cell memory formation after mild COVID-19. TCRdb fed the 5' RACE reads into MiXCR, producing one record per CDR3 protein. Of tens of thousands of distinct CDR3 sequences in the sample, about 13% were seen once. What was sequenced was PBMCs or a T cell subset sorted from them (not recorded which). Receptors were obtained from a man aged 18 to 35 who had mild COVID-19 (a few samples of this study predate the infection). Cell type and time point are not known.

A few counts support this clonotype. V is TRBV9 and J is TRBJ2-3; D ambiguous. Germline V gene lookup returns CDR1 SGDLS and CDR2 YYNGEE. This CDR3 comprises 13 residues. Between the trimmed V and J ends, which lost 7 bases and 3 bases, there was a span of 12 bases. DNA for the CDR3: TGTGCCAGCGACGATGGTGTGACAGATACGCAGTATTTT. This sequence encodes CASDDGVTDTQYF.

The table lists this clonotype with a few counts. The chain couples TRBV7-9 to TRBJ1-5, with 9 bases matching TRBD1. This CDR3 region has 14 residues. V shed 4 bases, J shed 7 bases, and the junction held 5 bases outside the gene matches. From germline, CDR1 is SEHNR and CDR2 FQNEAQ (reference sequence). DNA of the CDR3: TGTGCCAGCAGCTCGGACAGGGGAGGACAGCCCCAGCATTTT. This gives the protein CASSSDRGGQPQHF. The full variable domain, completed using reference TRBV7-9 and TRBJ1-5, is DTGVSQNPRHKITKRGQNVTFRCDPISEHNRLYWYRQTLGQGPEFLTYFQNEAQLEKSRLLSDRFSAERPKGSFSTLEIQRTEQGDSAMYLCASSSDRGGQPQHFGDGTRLSIL.

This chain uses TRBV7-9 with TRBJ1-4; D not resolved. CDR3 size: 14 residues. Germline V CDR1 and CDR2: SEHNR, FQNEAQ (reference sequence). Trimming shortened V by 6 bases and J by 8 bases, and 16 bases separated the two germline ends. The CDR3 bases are TGTGCCAGCAGTAACCGGGCCACGCAGGAAAAACTGTTTTTT. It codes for CASSNRATQEKLFF.

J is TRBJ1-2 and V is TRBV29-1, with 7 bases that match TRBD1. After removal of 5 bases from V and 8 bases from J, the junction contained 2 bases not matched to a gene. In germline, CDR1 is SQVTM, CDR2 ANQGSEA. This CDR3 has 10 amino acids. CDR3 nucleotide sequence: TGCAGCGTTACAGGGGCAGGCTACACCTTC. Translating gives CSVTGAGYTF.

Here the CDR3 DNA reads TGTGCCAGCTTGGACACTACGAACACCGGGGAGCTGTTTTTT. Amino acids: CASLDTTNTGELFF. V is TRBV6-2 or TRBV6-3 and J is TRBJ2-2, with TRBD1 as a possible D gene (5 bases). V was trimmed by 8 bases and J by 0 bases, leaving 10 bases between them. CDR1 is MNHEY, CDR2 SVGEGT, per germline. The CDR3 totals 14 residues.

For the CDR3, the DNA is TGTGCCAGCAGCTTAAGATCCGACGGGAATGAGCAGTTCTTC. This encodes CASSLRSDGNEQFF. The chain recombines TRBV7-7 with TRBJ2-1, with D hard to call. The germline V and J ends were trimmed by 2 bases and 7 bases, with 12 bases remaining between them. CDR1 and CDR2 from the germline V gene are SSHAT and FNYEAQ (reference sequence). This CDR3 has 14 amino acids.

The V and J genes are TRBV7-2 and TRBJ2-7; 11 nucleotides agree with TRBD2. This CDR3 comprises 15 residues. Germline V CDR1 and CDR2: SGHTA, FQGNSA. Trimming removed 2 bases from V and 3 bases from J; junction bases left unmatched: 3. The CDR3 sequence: CASSLSLAGVYEQYV. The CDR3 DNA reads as TGTGCCAGCAGCTTATCACTAGCGGGGGTCTACGAGCAGTACGTC.

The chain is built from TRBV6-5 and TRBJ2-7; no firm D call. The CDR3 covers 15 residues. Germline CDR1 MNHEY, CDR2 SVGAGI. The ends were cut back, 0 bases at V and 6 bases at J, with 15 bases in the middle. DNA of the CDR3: TGTGCCAGCAGTTACTCGTCGCAGGCCTGGGGCGAGCAGTACTTC. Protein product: CASSYSSQAWGEQYF.

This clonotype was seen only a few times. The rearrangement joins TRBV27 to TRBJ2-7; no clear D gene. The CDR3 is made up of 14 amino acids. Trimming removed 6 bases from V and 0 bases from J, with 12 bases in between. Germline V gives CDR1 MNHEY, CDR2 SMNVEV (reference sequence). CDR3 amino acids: CASSRRRSSYEQYF. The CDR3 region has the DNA TGTGCCAGCAGCAGGCGCAGGAGCTCCTACGAGCAGTACTTC.

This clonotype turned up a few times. The CDR3 DNA is TGCAGCGGCGAAATGAACACTGAAGCTTTCTTT. This gives the protein CSGEMNTEAFF. The rearrangement links TRBV20-1 to TRBJ1-1; D remains ambiguous. Germline V gene sequence: CDR1 DFQATT, CDR2 SNEGSKA (reference sequence). This CDR3 has 11 residues.

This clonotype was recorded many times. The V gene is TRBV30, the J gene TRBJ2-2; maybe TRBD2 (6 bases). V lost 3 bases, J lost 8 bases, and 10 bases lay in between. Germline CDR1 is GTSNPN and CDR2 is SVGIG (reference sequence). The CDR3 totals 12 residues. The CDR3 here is CAWRNGGGELFF. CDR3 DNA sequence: TGTGCCTGGAGGAACGGGGGTGGGGAGCTGTTTTTT.

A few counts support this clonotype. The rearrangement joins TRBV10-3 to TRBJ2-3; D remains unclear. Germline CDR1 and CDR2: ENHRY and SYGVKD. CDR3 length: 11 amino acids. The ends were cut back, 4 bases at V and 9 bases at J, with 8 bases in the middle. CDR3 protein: CAISVWYTQYF. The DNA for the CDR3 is TGTGCCATCAGTGTCTGGTACACGCAGTATTTT.

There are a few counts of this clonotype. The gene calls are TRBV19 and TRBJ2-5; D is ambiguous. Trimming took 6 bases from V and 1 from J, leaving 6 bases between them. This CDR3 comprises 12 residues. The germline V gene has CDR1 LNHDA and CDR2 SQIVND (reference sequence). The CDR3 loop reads CASSPGQETQYF. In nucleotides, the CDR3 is TGTGCCAGTAGCCCCGGCCAAGAGACCCAGTACTTC.

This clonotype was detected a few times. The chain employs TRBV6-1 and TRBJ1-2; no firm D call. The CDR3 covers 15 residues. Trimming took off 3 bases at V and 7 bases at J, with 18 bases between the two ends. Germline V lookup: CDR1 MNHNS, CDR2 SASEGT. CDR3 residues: CASSDYYGVWFGYTF. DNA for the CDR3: TGTGCCAGCAGTGACTACTATGGCGTGTGGTTTGGCTACACCTTC.

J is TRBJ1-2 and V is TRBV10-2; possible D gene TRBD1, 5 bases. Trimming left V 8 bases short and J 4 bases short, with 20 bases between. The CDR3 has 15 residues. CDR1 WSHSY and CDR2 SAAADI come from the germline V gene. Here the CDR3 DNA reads TGCGCCAGCTATGGACGTGTGGGGGAGAGCTATGGCTACACCTTC. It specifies CASYGRVGESYGYTF.

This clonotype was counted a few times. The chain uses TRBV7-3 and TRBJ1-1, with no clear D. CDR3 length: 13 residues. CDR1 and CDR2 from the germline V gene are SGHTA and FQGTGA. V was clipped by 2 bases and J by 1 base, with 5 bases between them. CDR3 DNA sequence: TGTGCCAGCAGCTTAGAAGCGAACACTGAAGCTTTCTTT. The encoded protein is CASSLEANTEAFF.

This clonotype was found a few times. CDR3 amino acids: CASSHRGDGYTF. CDR3 DNA: TGTGCCAGCAGCCACAGGGGAGATGGCTACACCTTC. V usage is TRBV3-1 and J usage is TRBJ1-2, with D tentatively TRBD1 (6 bases). Germline CDR1 is LGHDT and CDR2 is YNNKEL (reference sequence). CDR3 size: 12 residues. Trimming removed 3 bases from V and 6 bases from J, with 8 bases in between.

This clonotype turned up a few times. This CDR3 is CASSETGAGAQYF. The DNA for the CDR3 is TGTGCCAGCAGTGAGACAGGGGCGGGGGCCCAGTACTTC. The chain carries TRBV6-2 or TRBV6-3 and TRBJ2-5, with D perhaps matching TRBD1 (8 bases). The CDR3 has 13 amino acids. The germline gives CDR1 MNHEY, CDR2 SVGEGT. Trimming pared 5 bases from V and 9 bases from J, leaving 16 bases between.

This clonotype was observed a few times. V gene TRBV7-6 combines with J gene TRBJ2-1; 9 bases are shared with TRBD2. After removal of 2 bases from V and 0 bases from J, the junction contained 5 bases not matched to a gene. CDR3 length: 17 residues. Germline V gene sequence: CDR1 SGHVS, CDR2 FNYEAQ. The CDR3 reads CASSLIASGDSYNEQFF. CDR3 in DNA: TGTGCCAGCAGCTTAATTGCTAGCGGGGACTCCTACAATGAGCAGTTCTTC.

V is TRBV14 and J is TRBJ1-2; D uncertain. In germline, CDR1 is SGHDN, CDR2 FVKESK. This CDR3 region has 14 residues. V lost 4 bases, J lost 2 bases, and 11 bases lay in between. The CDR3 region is CASSLGWENYGYTF. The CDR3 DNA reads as TGTGCCAGCAGCCTCGGGTGGGAGAACTATGGCTACACCTTC.

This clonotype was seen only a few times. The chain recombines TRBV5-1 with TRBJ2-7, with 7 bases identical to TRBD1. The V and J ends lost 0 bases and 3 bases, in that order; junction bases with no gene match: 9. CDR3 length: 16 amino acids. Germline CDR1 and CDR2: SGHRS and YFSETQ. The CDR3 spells CASSLERQGTVYEQYF. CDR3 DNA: TGCGCCAGCAGCTTGGAAAGACAGGGTACGGTCTACGAGCAGTACTTC.

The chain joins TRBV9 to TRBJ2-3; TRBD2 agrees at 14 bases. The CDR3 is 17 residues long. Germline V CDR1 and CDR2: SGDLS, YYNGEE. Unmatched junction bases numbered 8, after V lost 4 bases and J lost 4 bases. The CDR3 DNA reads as TGTGCCAGCAGCCTGACTAGCGGGGGGGCTGCGGCAGATACGCAGTATTTT. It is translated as CASSLTSGGAAADTQYF.

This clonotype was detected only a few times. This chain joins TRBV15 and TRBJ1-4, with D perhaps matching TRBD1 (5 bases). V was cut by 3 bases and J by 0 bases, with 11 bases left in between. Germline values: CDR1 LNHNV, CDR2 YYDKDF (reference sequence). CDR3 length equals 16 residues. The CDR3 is CATSRTTGATNEKLFF. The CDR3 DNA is TGTGCCACCAGCAGGACTACAGGAGCAACTAATGAAAAACTGTTTTTT.